This T cell receptor beta chain was recovered during a study of T-cell memory formation after mild COVID-19 (TCRdb year 2021). The study in broad terms: Most TCR sequence clusters were specific to one of the two donors. In two donors, T-cell clones that expanded and contracted after mild COVID-19 were followed by sequencing TCRalpha and TCRbeta repertoires longitudinally. Two young, previously healthy adult volunteers made up the cohort, one male and one female.

This clonotype has only a few counts. Its antigen is currently not known. Within one base of it there is no much larger clone, and no base qualities were kept. The research as a whole found: Only a couple of mild cases were covered by the study, and larger cohorts that include severe cases with pre-infection samples were considered necessary. Balanced CD4/CD8 phenotypes were observed for clones contracting from day 15 to 85, whereas a bias towards CD4+ was observed for a second wave of clones expanding from day 15 to 37. The detection of some responding clones in pre-infection memory suggests that pre-existing cross-reactive memory T cells joined the SARS-CoV-2 response. SARS-CoV-2 specificity was not confirmed for the second-wave clones peaking on day 37. Contracting CD4+ clones were found mainly in CM and EM memory subsets, while CD8+ clones were enriched in EMRA.

From a lookup of the germline V gene (reference sequence), CDR1 and CDR2 are LNHNV and YYDKDF. The CDR3 spans 17 residues, from the cysteine through the phenylalanine. Of the read, only the CDR3 DNA is kept; its 51 bases are in frame from base 1. V loses 5 bases at its end and J loses 4 bases; junction bases beyond the gene matches: 10. Ficoll-Paque density gradient centrifugation was the method used to isolate PBMCs. TCRdb shows the sequencer as Illumina NovaSeq 6000. cDNA libraries for TCRalpha and TCRbeta were prepared by 5'RACE using constant-segment primers, with sample barcodes and unique molecular identifiers added. Trizol reagent was used to extract RNA from every sample. Libraries were amplified in two PCR steps, with a second sample barcode and Illumina TruSeq adapters added in the second step. Libraries were sequenced on an Illumina NovaSeq with 2 x 150 bp paired-end reads. The source study handled its data this way. With migec v1.2.7, reads were demultiplexed and then collapsed into UMI-guided consensus sequences. Using mixcr v2.1.11, UMI consensuses were aligned to TRA and TRB V and J templates and then assembled into clonotypes. Clonotypes were classified as expanded or contracted when called significant by both edgeR and NoisET, with noise models trained on biological replicates. edgeR calls used a false discovery rate-adjusted p below 0.01 and a log2 fold-change threshold of 1. PCA with hierarchical clustering of max-normalized trajectories of the 1000 most abundant clonotypes was used as exploratory dynamics analysis. Separately sequenced CD4+ and CD8+ repertoires were used to assign the CD4 or CD8 phenotype of responding clones. The public reads were run again by TCRdb, first through fastp at Q25 and then through MiXCR, and only productive beta chains were kept. Rows are unified per CDR3 protein, each entry keeping the most common DNA and genes. The authors' filters were not applied to this entry. The sample data list hundreds of thousands of distinct CDR3 sequences, and over 13% of these were observed just once. The ten largest account for roughly a fifth of the sample.

This sequence was found in a young man who had mild COVID-19 (a few samples of this study predate the infection). The sample titles of this study are shuffled in the database, so cell type and time point are left out; the donor was told from shared clones. Sequencing was performed on PBMCs or a T cell subset sorted from them (not recorded which). Recombination linked TRBV15 to TRBJ2-6, with 8 bases in between that match TRBD1. CDR3 region: CATSRGQESIGANVLTF. The DNA reads TGTGCCACCAGCCGGGGACAGGAAAGTATCGGGGCCAACGTCCTGACTTTC.